These 12 T cell receptor beta chains were sequenced from one sample in a study of CD8 T cells in Susac syndrome (dated by TCRdb to the late 2010s). Library preparation used the immunoSEQ multiplex PCR assay. RNA was extracted using the RNeasy kit, and about 0.45 to 1 ug of the RNA was reverse transcribed with random hexamers. TCRdb reworked the public reads: Q25 trimming with fastp, MiXCR clone assembly, productive beta chains retained. Each CDR3 protein gets just one entry, which takes the most common genes and DNA from the rows behind it. The sample table contains fewer than 250,000 distinct CDR3 sequences; only one count was recorded for roughly 92% of them. 0.1% to 0.15% of the sample is in the top ten clones. The sample was CD8+ T cells from PBMCs. Source of these receptors: a human donor with multiple sclerosis.

The chain has TRBV3-1 and TRBJ2-4, with a tentative D call TRBD1 (6 bases). The CDR3 is made up of 19 amino acids. Trimming took 4 bases from V and 0 from J, leaving 22 bases between them. Germline CDR1 is LGHDT and CDR2 is YNNKEL (reference sequence). The CDR3: CASSPLVLQGEGAKNIQYF. For the CDR3, the DNA is TGTGCCAGCAGCCCCCTTGTCCTACAGGGAGAAGGAGCCAAAAACATTCAGTACTTC.

This clonotype has just a few counts. J is TRBJ1-2 and V is TRBV6-2 or TRBV6-3; TRBD1 might be the D (6 bases). Trimming stripped 4 bases from V and 6 bases from J, with 12 bases between. The germline gives CDR1 MNHEY, CDR2 SVGEGT. CDR3 length equals 13 residues. In DNA form, the CDR3 reads TGTGCCAGCAGTTTACAGGGAGGCAATGGCTACACCTTC. Amino acids: CASSLQGGNGYTF.

The chain links TRBV30 to TRBJ2-7, with TRBD2 as a possible D gene (6 bases). This CDR3 contains 16 residues. The ends were cut back, 0 bases at V and 3 bases at J, with 18 bases in the middle. Germline lookup yields CDR1 GTSNPN and CDR2 SVGIG (reference sequence). The CDR3 DNA is TGTGCCTGGAGTGTACCCCGTCCGGGAGTGGTCTACGAGCAGTACTTC. Translation: CAWSVPRPGVVYEQYF.

The gene calls are TRBV20-1 and TRBJ2-5; no clear D. The CDR3 runs to 13 residues. Germline V CDR1 and CDR2: DFQATT, SNEGSKA (reference sequence). V was trimmed by 3 bases and J by 3 bases, leaving 11 bases between them. This CDR3 is CSASIAGKETQYF. CDR3 nucleotides: TGCAGTGCTAGTATAGCTGGAAAAGAGACCCAGTACTTC.

The chain employs TRBV20-1 and TRBJ2-1; 7 bases are shared with TRBD1. The germline CDR1 and CDR2 sequences are DFQATT and SNEGSKA (reference sequence). V lost 6 bases to trimming and J lost 7 bases; unmatched junction nucleotides: 12. The length of the CDR3 is 14 residues. The CDR3 DNA is TGCAGTGCCGACGCCACCACAGGGGAAAATGAGCAGTTCTTC. Protein sequence: CSADATTGENEQFF.

This clonotype was found once. The rearrangement joins TRBV7-9 to TRBJ2-5, with D possibly matching TRBD1 (6 bases). CDR1 and CDR2 (germline): SEHNR, FQNEAQ (reference sequence). The CDR3 extends over 14 amino acids. V dropped 3 bases and J dropped 1 base, with 9 bases sitting between them. CDR3 in DNA: TGTGCCAGCAGCTTTCCCAGGGGCCAAGAGACCCAGTACTTC. It codes for CASSFPRGQETQYF.

CDR3 sequence (DNA): TGTGCCAGCAGTGGGGGGAGTGAGTACGAGCAGTACTTC. Its protein product is CASSGGSEYEQYF. This chain links TRBV2 with TRBJ2-7; tentatively, D is TRBD1 or TRBD2 (5 bases each). This CDR3 comprises 13 residues. The germline CDR1 and CDR2 sequences are SNHLY and FYNNEI. Between the trimmed V and J ends, which lost 4 bases and 4 bases, there was a span of 11 bases.

The V gene is TRBV15, the J gene TRBJ2-3; D unclear. V dropped 0 bases and J dropped 4 bases, with 11 bases sitting between them. The CDR3 length is 15 residues. CDR1 LNHNV and CDR2 YYDKDF come from the germline V gene (reference sequence). CDR3 residues: CATSRDDTGPDTQYF. In nucleotides, the CDR3 is TGTGCCACCAGCAGAGATGATACTGGCCCAGATACGCAGTATTTT.

The V and J genes are TRBV12-3 or TRBV12-4 and TRBJ2-3; D ambiguous. The CDR3 length is 11 residues. The V end lost 4 bases, the J end lost 6 bases, and 5 bases lay between the germline ends. The CDR3: CASSSADTQYF. In DNA, the CDR3 is TGTGCCAGCAGTTCCGCCGATACGCAGTATTTT.

This chain connects TRBV7-8 to TRBJ2-3; no clear D gene. Trimming left V 5 bases short and J 1 base short, with 7 bases between. The CDR3 loop spans 13 amino acids. The germline gives CDR1 SGHVS, CDR2 FQNEAQ. The CDR3 region is CASSEEGTDTQYF. CDR3 sequence (DNA): TGTGCCAGCAGCGAAGAGGGCACAGATACGCAGTATTTT.

The J gene is TRBJ1-1, the V gene TRBV7-2, with unresolved D. The CDR3 has 16 amino acids. The germline V gene has CDR1 SGHTA and CDR2 FQGNSA. V lost 4 bases and J lost 0, with 15 bases in between. DNA of the CDR3: TGTGCCAGCAGCTCGTCGTACAGTTCCGTGAACACTGAAGCTTTCTTT. Translation gives CASSSSYSSVNTEAFF.

This chain connects TRBV9 to TRBJ2-3; D unresolved. In germline, CDR1 is SGDLS, CDR2 YYNGEE. CDR3 size: 13 residues. Trimming left V 4 bases short and J 2 bases short, with 8 bases between. DNA of the CDR3: TGTGCCAGCAGCACCCCATCCACAGATACGCAGTATTTT. It is translated as CASSTPSTDTQYF.